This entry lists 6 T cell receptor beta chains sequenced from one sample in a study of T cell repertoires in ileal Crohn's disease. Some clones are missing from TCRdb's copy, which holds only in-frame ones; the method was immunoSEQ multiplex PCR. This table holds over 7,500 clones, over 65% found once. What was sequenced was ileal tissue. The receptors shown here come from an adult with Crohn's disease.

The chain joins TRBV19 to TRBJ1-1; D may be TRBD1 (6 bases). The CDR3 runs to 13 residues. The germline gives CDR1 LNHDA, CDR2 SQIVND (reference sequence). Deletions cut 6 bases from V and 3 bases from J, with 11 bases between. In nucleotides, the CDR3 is TGTGCCAGTAGCGTAAAGGGGGACACTGAAGCTTTCTTT. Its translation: CASSVKGDTEAFF.

This CDR3 reads CASSLLQGSQPQHF. The DNA for the CDR3 is TGTGCCAGCAGTTTACTACAGGGAAGTCAGCCCCAGCATTTT. The chain carries TRBV28 and TRBJ1-5; D possibly corresponds to TRBD1 (6 bases). The V end lost 2 bases, the J end lost 6 bases, and 11 bases lay between the germline ends. This CDR3 is built from 14 residues. Germline CDR1 reads MDHEN; CDR2 reads SYDVKM.

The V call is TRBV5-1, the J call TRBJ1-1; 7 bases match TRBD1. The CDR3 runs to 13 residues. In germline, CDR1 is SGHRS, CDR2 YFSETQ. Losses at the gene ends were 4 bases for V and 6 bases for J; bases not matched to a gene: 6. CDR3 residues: CASSTDRAAEAFF. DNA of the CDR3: TGCGCCAGCAGCACTGACAGGGCCGCTGAAGCTTTCTTT.

CDR3 sequence reads: CASSSRGGVDFQPQHF. CDR3 sequence (DNA): TGTGCCAGCAGCTCCAGAGGGGGGGTCGACTTTCAGCCCCAGCATTTT. V is TRBV13 and J is TRBJ1-5; a weak D match, TRBD1 (6 bases). This CDR3 is 16 amino acids long. Germline V gene lookup returns CDR1 PRHDT and CDR2 FYEKMQ (reference sequence). Trimming removed 4 bases at V and 6 bases at J, with 19 bases between. The full variable domain, rest sourced from reference TRBV13 and TRBJ1-5, is AAGVIQSPRHLIKEKRETATLKCYPIPRHDTVYWYQQGPGQDPQFLISFYEKMQSDKGSIPDRFSAQQFSDYHSELNMSSLELGDSALYFCASSSRGGVDFQPQHFGDGTRLSIL.

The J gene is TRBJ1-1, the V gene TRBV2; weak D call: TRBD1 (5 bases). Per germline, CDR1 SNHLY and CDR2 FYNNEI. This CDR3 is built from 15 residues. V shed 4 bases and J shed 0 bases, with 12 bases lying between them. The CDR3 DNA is TGTGCCAGCAGTGCCAGACAGTTCTTGAACACTGAAGCTTTCTTT. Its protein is CASSARQFLNTEAFF.

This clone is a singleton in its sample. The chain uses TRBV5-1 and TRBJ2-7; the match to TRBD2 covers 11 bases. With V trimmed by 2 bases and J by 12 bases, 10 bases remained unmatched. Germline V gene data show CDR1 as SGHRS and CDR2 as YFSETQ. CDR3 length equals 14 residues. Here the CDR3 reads CASSLGTSGYEGYF. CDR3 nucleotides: TGCGCCAGCAGCTTAGGGACTAGCGGTTATGAGGGGTACTTC.